The 30 T cell receptor beta chains below come from one sample, sequenced in a study of CD8+ T cells in alopecia areata. As the sequencing template, cDNA was produced by extracting RNA and reverse transcribing it. The repertoire was sequenced with immunoSEQ multiplex PCR; TCRdb's copy has only in-frame clones and lacks some. The sample carries roughly 170,000 clones, around 50% recorded once. Noted treatment: oral pan-JAK inhibitor, 5-10 mg twice daily. This material consisted of CD8+ T cells sorted from blood, taken at week 24, from a patient treated with tofacitinib. The source of these receptors is a human donor with alopecia areata.

The chain recombines TRBV29-1 with TRBJ1-2; D unresolved. The CDR3 is 12 amino acids. Germline V lookup: CDR1 SQVTM, CDR2 ANQGSEA. The V gene lost 1 base and the J gene lost 8 bases, with 11 bases spanning the gap. The DNA of the CDR3 is TGCAGCGTTGAAGCCTCGACGGGAGGCTACACCTTC. Protein product: CSVEASTGGYTF.

This sequence joins TRBV29-1 and TRBJ2-5, with 11 positions matching TRBD2. Trimming at V came to 3 bases and at J to 3 bases, leaving 24 bases not matched to a gene. CDR1 and CDR2 from the germline V gene are SQVTM and ANQGSEA. This CDR3 has 21 amino acids. The CDR3 protein is CSVDGPRASGGPIPREETQYF. CDR3 DNA: TGCAGCGTTGACGGCCCCCGGGCTAGCGGGGGGCCAATTCCCCGAGAAGAGACCCAGTACTTC.

The V and J genes are TRBV11-2 and TRBJ2-3; D may match TRBD1 or TRBD2 (7 bases each). Germline V gene sequence: CDR1 SGHAT, CDR2 FQNNGV. Deletions cut 5 bases from V and 2 bases from J, with 14 bases between. The CDR3 totals 15 residues. CDR3 loop: CASSPRGRDTDTQYF. For the CDR3, the DNA is TGTGCCAGCAGCCCCAGGGGGAGGGACACAGATACGCAGTATTTT.

The rearrangement uses TRBV6-5 and TRBJ2-7; D unclear. The CDR3 has 10 residues. V lost 10 bases, J lost 7 bases, and 11 bases lay in between. Per the germline V gene, CDR1 is MNHEY and CDR2 is SVGAGI. The DNA for the CDR3 is TGTGCCACTGGACCGAGAGAGCAGTACTTC. It yields the protein CATGPREQYF.

This chain connects TRBV5-5 to TRBJ2-7; 11 bases fit TRBD1. The CDR3 contains 13 residues. The germline V gene encodes CDR1 SGHKS and CDR2 YYEKEE (reference sequence). J was trimmed by 6 bases and V by 7 bases; bases with no gene match: 6. The CDR3 region is CASFGQGAIEQYF. CDR3 bases: TGTGCCAGCTTTGGACAGGGGGCGATCGAGCAGTACTTC.

The table lists this clone with a count of one. Other DNA sequences from this sample encode an identical CDR3 as well. The chain carries TRBV4-1 and TRBJ2-7; possibly TRBD2 for D (6 bases). The germline V gene encodes CDR1 MGHRA and CDR2 YSYEKL. There are 12 residues in the CDR3. The V end lost 3 bases, the J end lost 4 bases, and 7 bases lay between the germline ends. CDR3 in DNA: TGCGCCAGCAGCCAGGCGGGATACGAGCAGTACTTC. Its protein is CASSQAGYEQYF.

This clone was seen a handful of times. This sequence joins TRBV11-2 and TRBJ2-5, with D hard to call. Trimming pared 2 bases from V and 4 bases from J, leaving 11 bases between. Germline V gene lookup returns CDR1 SGHAT and CDR2 FQNNGV. The CDR3 spans 14 residues. The CDR3 region is CASSLYLGIETQYF. The CDR3 nucleotides read TGTGCCAGCAGCTTATATCTCGGAATAGAGACCCAGTACTTC.

The V call is TRBV2, the J call TRBJ1-1; D uncertain. Germline values: CDR1 SNHLY, CDR2 FYNNEI. Trimming stripped 8 bases from V and 8 bases from J, with 12 bases between. This CDR3 spans 11 amino acids. CDR3 nucleotide sequence: TGTGCCAGCGGTAAGGTAGGGGAAGCTTTCTTT. Its protein is CASGKVGEAFF. The variable domain in full, with the rest retrieved from reference TRBV2 and TRBJ1-1, is EPEVTQTPSHQVTQMGQEVILRCVPISNHLYFYWYRQILGQKVEFLVSFYNNEISEKSEIFDDQFSVERPDGSNFTLKIRSTKLEDSAMYFCASGKVGEAFFGQGTRLTVV.

As for this clone: The same CDR3 is also encoded by other DNA sequences in this sample. The chain has TRBV30 and TRBJ1-1, with 7 bases identical to TRBD1. The CDR3 is made up of 13 amino acids. The trim removed 2 bases at V and 1 base at J, leaving 1 base unmatched. Germline V gene data show CDR1 as GTSNPN and CDR2 as SVGIG (reference sequence). This CDR3 reads CAWSPGGNTEAFF. CDR3 DNA: TGTGCCTGGAGTCCAGGGGGGAACACTGAAGCTTTCTTT.

The V call is TRBV27, the J call TRBJ2-1; D assignment may be TRBD1 or TRBD2 (6 bases each). Germline CDR1 reads MNHEY; CDR2 reads SMNVEV (reference sequence). This CDR3 spans 16 amino acids. V lost 1 base to trimming and J lost 4 bases, with 14 bases between them. CDR3 nucleotides: TGTGCCAGCAGTTTATTATTCGCGGGGACATACAATGAGCAGTTCTTC. Translated, it gives CASSLLFAGTYNEQFF.

This rearrangement joins TRBV13 to TRBJ1-1, with D perhaps TRBD1 (6 bases). The CDR3 is made up of 13 amino acids. Trimming removed 7 bases at V and 5 bases at J, with 14 bases between. The germline CDR1 and CDR2 sequences are PRHDT and FYEKMQ (reference sequence). The CDR3 nucleotides are TGTGCCAGCACCCAGGGCAGGGGTACTGAAGCTTTCTTT. Translation gives CASTQGRGTEAFF.

The chain uses TRBV15 and TRBJ1-5; D is ambiguous. This CDR3 is 15 amino acids long. Germline V gene sequence: CDR1 LNHNV, CDR2 YYDKDF (reference sequence). Trimming removed 0 bases at V and 5 bases at J, with 11 bases between. DNA of the CDR3: TGTGCCACCAGCAGAGATCGCGGGATCGATCAGCCCCAGCATTTT. Protein sequence: CATSRDRGIDQPQHF.

This chain uses TRBV4-1 with TRBJ2-3; TRBD2 might be the D (5 bases). The CDR3 length is 15 residues. The germline gives CDR1 MGHRA, CDR2 YSYEKL. The V gene lost 3 bases and the J gene lost 5 bases, with 15 bases spanning the gap. The CDR3 DNA is TGCGCCAGCAGCCAGGGTGGAGTGGCGGGAGATACGCAGTATTTT. Translating it yields CASSQGGVAGDTQYF.

The chain combines TRBV5-1 with TRBJ2-1; perhaps TRBD1 as D (5 bases). Germline V gene lookup returns CDR1 SGHRS and CDR2 YFSETQ. The CDR3 loop spans 15 amino acids. Between the trimmed V and J ends, which lost 4 bases and 0 bases, there was a span of 11 bases. CDR3 DNA sequence: TGCGCCAGCAGCCCGAGACAGAGCTCCTACAATGAGCAGTTCTTC. It codes for CASSPRQSSYNEQFF.

The J gene is TRBJ2-1, the V gene TRBV4-1; 8 nucleotides align to TRBD2. The CDR3 extends over 14 amino acids. Germline CDR1 reads MGHRA; CDR2 reads YSYEKL. V shed 5 bases and J 7 bases; nucleotides not matched to a gene: 7. CDR3 protein: CASSALAGLNEQFF. The DNA for the CDR3 is TGCGCCAGCAGCGCCTTAGCGGGGCTAAATGAGCAGTTCTTC.

V gene TRBV12-5 combines with J gene TRBJ1-1, with a tentative D call TRBD1 (5 bases). V shed 7 bases and J shed 5 bases, with 14 bases lying between them. This CDR3 is built from 13 residues. Germline CDR1 and CDR2: LGHNT and FRNRAP. CDR3 sequence (DNA): TGTGCTAGTGCCCACGGGGCAGGGACTGAAGCTTTCTTT. This encodes CASAHGAGTEAFF.

The chain joins TRBV14 to TRBJ2-1; 8 bases align to TRBD2. The germline gives CDR1 SGHDN, CDR2 FVKESK. This CDR3 spans 17 amino acids. With V trimmed by 7 bases and J by 0 bases, 11 bases remained unmatched. The CDR3, as DNA: TGTGCCAGCATCCCCCAAGATGGGACTAGCTCCTACAATGAGCAGTTCTTC. Encoded protein: CASIPQDGTSSYNEQFF.

The CDR3: CASSKRGGGYEQYF. The CDR3 nucleotides read TGTGCCAGCAGTAAGCGGGGGGGCGGCTACGAGCAGTACTTC. The rearrangement uses TRBV13 and TRBJ2-5, with 10 bases identical to TRBD2. The better agreement between TRBJ2-7 and the DNA end casts doubt on the J call. CDR1 and CDR2 from the germline V gene are PRHDT and FYEKMQ (reference sequence). CDR3 length equals 14 residues.

This chain's CDR3 is CASSQDPAATNEKLFF. For the CDR3, the DNA is TGTGCCAGCAGCCAAGATCCGGCGGCAACTAATGAAAAACTGTTTTTT. The chain is built from TRBV4-2 and TRBJ1-4; no clear D. Looked up from germline, CDR1 is LGHNA and CDR2 is YNFKEQ. The length of the CDR3 is 16 residues. V was cut by 0 bases and J by 0 bases, with 8 bases left in between.

This chain links TRBV5-1 with TRBJ2-2; D is ambiguous. The CDR3 sequence is 13 residues long. V was cut by 6 bases and J by 6 bases, with 12 bases left in between. Germline values: CDR1 SGHRS, CDR2 YFSETQ. The CDR3 here is CASKGAMPGELFF. The CDR3 nucleotides read TGCGCCAGCAAAGGAGCGATGCCCGGGGAGCTGTTTTTT.

The chain links TRBV9 to TRBJ2-1; TRBD2 matches at 8 bases. The CDR3 is 15 residues long. Germline V CDR1 and CDR2: SGDLS, YYNGEE. The junction had 8 bases not matched to a gene; V was cut back by 0 bases and J by 9 bases. The CDR3 DNA sequence: TGTGCCAGCAGCGTAGATGGGGGCCGGGAGGGTGAGCAGTTCTTC. Its protein is CASSVDGGREGEQFF.

The genes are TRBV29-1 and TRBJ1-2; tentative D call: TRBD1 (5 bases). CDR1 and CDR2 from the germline V gene are SQVTM and ANQGSEA. The V end was cut by 3 bases, the J end by 1 base, with 6 bases between. The CDR3 is made up of 12 amino acids. This CDR3 is CSVERGNYGYTF. Here the CDR3 DNA reads TGCAGCGTTGAGAGGGGTAACTATGGCTACACCTTC.

This clone was seen a handful of times. The J gene is TRBJ2-7, the V gene TRBV5-1, with D hard to call. The CDR3 is made up of 12 amino acids. CDR1 and CDR2 (germline): SGHRS, YFSETQ. Trimming cost V 5 bases and J 1 base, with 7 bases left between them. The CDR3 DNA follows: TGCGCCAGCAGAGGAGCATCCTACGAGCAGTACTTC. Protein product: CASRGASYEQYF.

This clone was seen a single time. At the DNA level, this CDR3 is encoded by other sequences in the same sample as well. The chain couples TRBV15 to TRBJ1-5; D ambiguous. This CDR3 spans 12 amino acids. Germline CDR1 reads LNHNV; CDR2 reads YYDKDF (reference sequence). V lost 1 base, J lost 4 bases, and 2 bases lay in between. In nucleotides, the CDR3 is TGTGCCACCAGCAGAGGGAATCAGCCCCAGCATTTT. Encoded protein: CATSRGNQPQHF.

V usage is TRBV2 and J usage is TRBJ2-5; 11 bases agree with TRBD1. CDR3 length: 18 amino acids. V shed 4 bases, J shed 3 bases, and the junction held 13 bases outside the gene matches. Germline assignment: CDR1 SNHLY and CDR2 FYNNEI. CDR3 loop: CASSVSGTGGNQEETQYF. As DNA, the CDR3 is TGTGCCAGCAGTGTATCCGGGACAGGGGGAAACCAAGAAGAGACCCAGTACTTC. The entire variable domain, with the rest obtained from reference TRBV2 and TRBJ2-5, is as follows: EPEVTQTPSHQVTQMGQEVILRCVPISNHLYFYWYRQILGQKVEFLVSFYNNEISEKSEIFDDQFSVERPDGSNFTLKIRSTKLEDSAMYFCASSVSGTGGNQEETQYFGPGTRLLVL.

The V and J genes are TRBV4-1 and TRBJ2-3; D might be TRBD1 (6 bases). The CDR3 covers 15 residues. Germline V CDR1 and CDR2: MGHRA, YSYEKL. Trimming pared 9 bases from V and 4 bases from J, leaving 20 bases between. The CDR3 region is CASKYRVGVADTQYF. The CDR3 DNA sequence: TGCGCCAGTAAATACAGGGTTGGGGTTGCAGATACGCAGTATTTT.

In this sample, this clone turned up a few times. The chain couples TRBV4-1 to TRBJ2-2; weak D call: TRBD1 (5 bases). Germline V gene lookup returns CDR1 MGHRA and CDR2 YSYEKL. This CDR3 has 12 residues. The ends were cut back, 3 bases at V and 6 bases at J, with 5 bases in the middle. CDR3 coding DNA: TGCGCCAGCAGCCAGGGGCCCGGGGAGCTGTTTTTT. Translated: CASSQGPGELFF.

This clone was seen once. V usage is TRBV5-1 and J usage is TRBJ1-4; perhaps TRBD1 as D (5 bases). V was clipped by 0 bases and J by 8 bases, with 17 bases between them. The CDR3 contains 16 residues. Germline values: CDR1 SGHRS, CDR2 YFSETQ. The CDR3 loop reads CASSLVSRDRGEKLFF. DNA for the CDR3: TGCGCCAGCAGCTTGGTATCCAGGGATCGCGGGGAAAAACTGTTTTTT.

The chain's CDR3 is CASSIRDTGPYEQYF. CDR3 nucleotide sequence: TGTGCCAGTAGTATAAGGGACACTGGACCCTACGAGCAGTACTTC. This sequence joins TRBV19 and TRBJ2-7, with TRBD1 as a possible D gene (6 bases). Trimming shortened V by 2 bases and J by 2 bases, and 13 bases separated the two germline ends. Germline values: CDR1 LNHDA, CDR2 SQIVND (reference sequence). CDR3 size: 15 residues.

This clone was seen just once. This chain uses TRBV30 with TRBJ1-2; D ambiguous. The CDR3 sequence is 17 residues long. V was trimmed by 0 bases and J by 2 bases, leaving 19 bases between them. Germline V gene sequence: CDR1 GTSNPN, CDR2 SVGIG (reference sequence). CDR3 in DNA: TGTGCCTGGAGTGTACAGACTAGAGGGCGCAGAAACTATGGCTACACCTTC. It yields the protein CAWSVQTRGRRNYGYTF.